The 19 T cell receptor beta chains given below trace back to one sample, sequenced in a study of cytomegalovirus exposure and HLA in healthy donors. The PCR was carried out with 60 Vbeta primers and 13 Jbeta primers. Method: immunoSEQ multiplex PCR; TCRdb's copy keeps in-frame clones and lacks some. This sample has 95,000 to 110,000 clones, with roughly 72% found just once. Input material: PBMCs. The receptors were sampled from a man aged 30 to 39 in good health and CMV-seronegative.

The chain has TRBV29-1 and TRBJ2-5; 9 positions match TRBD1. The DNA matches TRBJ2-7 better at its end, which makes the J call doubtful. Germline CDR1 SQVTM, CDR2 ANQGSEA. This CDR3 contains 16 residues. The CDR3 loop is CSVESRTRQGVDEQYF. As DNA, the CDR3 is TGCAGCGTTGAGTCCAGGACGAGACAGGGGGTAGACGAGCAGTACTTC.

The rearrangement uses TRBV11-3 and TRBJ2-7, with D possibly being TRBD2 (5 bases). The CDR3 is made up of 14 amino acids. The V and J ends lost 5 bases and 1 base respectively, with 12 bases between them. Germline assignment: CDR1 SGHNT and CDR2 YENEEA. This CDR3 is CASSKGGGSYEQYF. The CDR3 DNA is TGTGCCAGCAGCAAGGGCGGAGGATCCTACGAGCAGTACTTC.

The sample holds one count of this clone. The chain employs TRBV29-1 and TRBJ2-3; D possibly corresponds to TRBD2 (6 bases). V was pared by 5 bases and J by 7 bases, with 19 bases between. CDR1 SQVTM and CDR2 ANQGSEA come from the germline V gene. The CDR3 is 14 amino acids. This chain's CDR3 is CSVNTRTGLNTQYF. The CDR3 DNA sequence: TGCAGCGTTAACACTCGAACAGGACTAAATACGCAGTATTTT.

This clone has just a few counts. This chain links TRBV5-1 with TRBJ1-5; no clear D gene. V was pared by 4 bases and J by 7 bases, with 18 bases between. Germline V lookup: CDR1 SGHRS, CDR2 YFSETQ. The CDR3 is made up of 15 amino acids. CDR3 nucleotide sequence: TGCGCCAGCAGCCCGGATGGGAGTTGGGTCCAGCCCCAGCATTTT. It translates to CASSPDGSWVQPQHF. Variable domain in full (rest from reference TRBV5-1 and TRBJ1-5): KAGVTQTPRYLIKTRGQQVTLSCSPISGHRSVSWYQQTPGQGLQFLFEYFSETQRNKGNFPGRFSGRQFSNSRSEMNVSTLELGDSALYLCASSPDGSWVQPQHFGDGTRLSIL.

The V call is TRBV6-1, the J call TRBJ2-7, with D possibly matching TRBD2 (5 bases). This CDR3 region has 14 residues. Between the trimmed V and J ends, which lost 2 bases and 2 bases, there was a span of 10 bases. Germline loops: CDR1 MNHNS, CDR2 SASEGT. This CDR3 reads CASSEFGETYEQYF. DNA of the CDR3: TGTGCCAGCAGTGAATTCGGGGAAACCTACGAGCAGTACTTC.

The chain joins TRBV2 to TRBJ2-7; a weak D match, TRBD1 (6 bases). Trimming shortened V by 1 base and J by 4 bases, and 8 bases separated the two germline ends. The germline V gene has CDR1 SNHLY and CDR2 FYNNEI. This CDR3 is built from 13 residues. The CDR3 is CASSEGTAYEQYF. CDR3 nucleotides: TGTGCCAGCAGTGAAGGGACAGCTTACGAGCAGTACTTC.

The chain has TRBV7-2 and TRBJ2-4; perhaps TRBD1 as D (5 bases). Germline CDR1 SGHTA, CDR2 FQGNSA. V was trimmed by 4 bases and J by 3 bases, leaving 13 bases between them. CDR3 size: 15 residues. CDR3 region: CASSSPTVFKNIQYF. The CDR3 coding sequence is TGTGCCAGCAGCTCCCCGACAGTCTTCAAAAACATTCAGTACTTC.

There are a few counts of this clone. J is TRBJ2-7 and V is TRBV28; the match to TRBD1 covers 7 bases. Germline lookup yields CDR1 MDHEN and CDR2 SYDVKM. CDR3 length equals 14 residues. J was trimmed by 3 bases and V by 6 bases; bases with no gene match: 8. For the CDR3, the DNA is TGTGCCAGCAGGAAACCGACAGGGTTCTACGAGCAGTACTTC. Its translation is CASRKPTGFYEQYF.

The chain uses TRBV5-1 and TRBJ2-2, with 8 bases identical to TRBD2. Germline values: CDR1 SGHRS, CDR2 YFSETQ. The CDR3 extends over 15 amino acids. The trim removed 0 bases at V and 3 bases at J, leaving 1 base unmatched. CDR3 residues: CASSLDGRDTGELFF. The DNA of the CDR3 is TGCGCCAGCAGCTTGGACGGGAGGGACACCGGGGAGCTGTTTTTT.

V gene TRBV7-2 combines with J gene TRBJ1-3; unclear D gene. V lost 1 base and J 0 bases, leaving 13 bases between the germline ends. The CDR3 sequence is 17 residues long. Germline-derived CDR1 and CDR2 are SGHTA and FQGNSA. Written as DNA, the CDR3 is TGTGCCAGCAGCTTAGTTTCAGATCCTGACTCTGGAAACACCATATATTTT. It specifies CASSLVSDPDSGNTIYF.

This chain joins TRBV7-8 and TRBJ1-1; the match to TRBD1 covers 8 bases. V lost 1 base and J lost 1; bases outside the gene matches: 5. Germline loops: CDR1 SGHVS, CDR2 FQNEAQ. The CDR3 length is 16 residues. CDR3 protein: CASSLGGTGRNTEAFF. The DNA for the CDR3 is TGTGCCAGCAGCTTAGGGGGGACAGGACGGAACACTGAAGCTTTCTTT.

The rearrangement joins TRBV6-1 to TRBJ1-2, with 8 positions matching TRBD1. Germline V gene lookup returns CDR1 MNHNS and CDR2 SASEGT. The ends lost 1 base at V and 5 bases at J; junction bases unmatched: 6. The CDR3 extends over 15 amino acids. Written as DNA, the CDR3 is TGTGCCAGCAGTGAAGTAGGACAGGGATCATATGGCTACACCTTC. It yields the protein CASSEVGQGSYGYTF.

This clone has a handful of counts. CDR3 nucleotide sequence: TGTGCCATCCGAGAGATGACAGGGAGCTCCTACGAGCAGTACTTC. It yields the protein CAIREMTGSSYEQYF. The rearrangement uses TRBV10-3 and TRBJ2-7; TRBD1 matches 7 bases. Per the germline V gene, CDR1 is ENHRY and CDR2 is SYGVKD. J gave up 0 bases and V 8 bases, and 10 bases lay outside the gene matches. The CDR3 is 15 residues long.

The genes are TRBV7-8 and TRBJ2-1; D is ambiguous. The CDR3 has 11 residues. V gave up 3 bases and J gave up 7 bases, with 4 bases separating them. Germline CDR1 reads SGHVS; CDR2 reads FQNEAQ. As DNA, the CDR3 is TGTGCCAGCAGCTTCGTTAATGAGCAGTTCTTC. Its translation: CASSFVNEQFF.

This clone was counted between two and nine times. The rearrangement links TRBV10-2 to TRBJ1-5, with D uncertain. V lost 2 bases and J 5 bases, leaving 4 bases between the germline ends. The CDR3 is 12 residues long. The germline CDR1 and CDR2 sequences are WSHSY and SAAADI. The CDR3: CASSEGYQPQHF. Here the CDR3 DNA reads TGCGCCAGCAGTGAGGGCTATCAGCCCCAGCATTTT.

V is TRBV2 and J is TRBJ2-3; tentative D call: TRBD1 (6 bases). Trimming pared 10 bases from V and 2 bases from J, leaving 16 bases between. CDR1 SNHLY and CDR2 FYNNEI come from the germline V gene. This CDR3 contains 14 residues. This CDR3 reads CATTGWDTTDTQYF. CDR3 coding DNA: TGTGCCACTACGGGATGGGACACCACAGATACGCAGTATTTT.

This clone was seen a handful of times. The chain's CDR3 is CASPGLSGTYEQYF. Written as DNA, the CDR3 is TGTGCCAGCCCCGGACTAAGCGGGACCTACGAGCAGTACTTC. The chain recombines TRBV2 with TRBJ2-7; 7 bases map to TRBD2. CDR1 is SNHLY and CDR2 is FYNNEI in the germline V gene. The CDR3 totals 14 residues. The V segment lost 8 bases and the J segment 2 bases; nucleotides outside the gene matches: 9.

V and J are TRBV19 and TRBJ1-2, with D uncertain. This CDR3 contains 15 residues. Per germline, CDR1 LNHDA and CDR2 SQIVND (reference sequence). V lost 5 bases to trimming and J lost 8 bases, with 21 bases between them. For the CDR3, the DNA is TGTGCCAGTAGTGCCGAGACCGGGTTCTTATACGGCTACACCTTC. Translating it yields CASSAETGFLYGYTF.

The gene calls are TRBV4-1 and TRBJ1-1; 11 nucleotides line up with TRBD1. Germline values: CDR1 MGHRA, CDR2 YSYEKL. V dropped 3 bases and J dropped 0; count of bases not matched to a gene: 9. This CDR3 region has 18 residues. CDR3: CASSQTGTGGLMNTEAFF. DNA of the CDR3: TGCGCCAGCAGCCAGACCGGGACAGGGGGACTCATGAACACTGAAGCTTTCTTT.